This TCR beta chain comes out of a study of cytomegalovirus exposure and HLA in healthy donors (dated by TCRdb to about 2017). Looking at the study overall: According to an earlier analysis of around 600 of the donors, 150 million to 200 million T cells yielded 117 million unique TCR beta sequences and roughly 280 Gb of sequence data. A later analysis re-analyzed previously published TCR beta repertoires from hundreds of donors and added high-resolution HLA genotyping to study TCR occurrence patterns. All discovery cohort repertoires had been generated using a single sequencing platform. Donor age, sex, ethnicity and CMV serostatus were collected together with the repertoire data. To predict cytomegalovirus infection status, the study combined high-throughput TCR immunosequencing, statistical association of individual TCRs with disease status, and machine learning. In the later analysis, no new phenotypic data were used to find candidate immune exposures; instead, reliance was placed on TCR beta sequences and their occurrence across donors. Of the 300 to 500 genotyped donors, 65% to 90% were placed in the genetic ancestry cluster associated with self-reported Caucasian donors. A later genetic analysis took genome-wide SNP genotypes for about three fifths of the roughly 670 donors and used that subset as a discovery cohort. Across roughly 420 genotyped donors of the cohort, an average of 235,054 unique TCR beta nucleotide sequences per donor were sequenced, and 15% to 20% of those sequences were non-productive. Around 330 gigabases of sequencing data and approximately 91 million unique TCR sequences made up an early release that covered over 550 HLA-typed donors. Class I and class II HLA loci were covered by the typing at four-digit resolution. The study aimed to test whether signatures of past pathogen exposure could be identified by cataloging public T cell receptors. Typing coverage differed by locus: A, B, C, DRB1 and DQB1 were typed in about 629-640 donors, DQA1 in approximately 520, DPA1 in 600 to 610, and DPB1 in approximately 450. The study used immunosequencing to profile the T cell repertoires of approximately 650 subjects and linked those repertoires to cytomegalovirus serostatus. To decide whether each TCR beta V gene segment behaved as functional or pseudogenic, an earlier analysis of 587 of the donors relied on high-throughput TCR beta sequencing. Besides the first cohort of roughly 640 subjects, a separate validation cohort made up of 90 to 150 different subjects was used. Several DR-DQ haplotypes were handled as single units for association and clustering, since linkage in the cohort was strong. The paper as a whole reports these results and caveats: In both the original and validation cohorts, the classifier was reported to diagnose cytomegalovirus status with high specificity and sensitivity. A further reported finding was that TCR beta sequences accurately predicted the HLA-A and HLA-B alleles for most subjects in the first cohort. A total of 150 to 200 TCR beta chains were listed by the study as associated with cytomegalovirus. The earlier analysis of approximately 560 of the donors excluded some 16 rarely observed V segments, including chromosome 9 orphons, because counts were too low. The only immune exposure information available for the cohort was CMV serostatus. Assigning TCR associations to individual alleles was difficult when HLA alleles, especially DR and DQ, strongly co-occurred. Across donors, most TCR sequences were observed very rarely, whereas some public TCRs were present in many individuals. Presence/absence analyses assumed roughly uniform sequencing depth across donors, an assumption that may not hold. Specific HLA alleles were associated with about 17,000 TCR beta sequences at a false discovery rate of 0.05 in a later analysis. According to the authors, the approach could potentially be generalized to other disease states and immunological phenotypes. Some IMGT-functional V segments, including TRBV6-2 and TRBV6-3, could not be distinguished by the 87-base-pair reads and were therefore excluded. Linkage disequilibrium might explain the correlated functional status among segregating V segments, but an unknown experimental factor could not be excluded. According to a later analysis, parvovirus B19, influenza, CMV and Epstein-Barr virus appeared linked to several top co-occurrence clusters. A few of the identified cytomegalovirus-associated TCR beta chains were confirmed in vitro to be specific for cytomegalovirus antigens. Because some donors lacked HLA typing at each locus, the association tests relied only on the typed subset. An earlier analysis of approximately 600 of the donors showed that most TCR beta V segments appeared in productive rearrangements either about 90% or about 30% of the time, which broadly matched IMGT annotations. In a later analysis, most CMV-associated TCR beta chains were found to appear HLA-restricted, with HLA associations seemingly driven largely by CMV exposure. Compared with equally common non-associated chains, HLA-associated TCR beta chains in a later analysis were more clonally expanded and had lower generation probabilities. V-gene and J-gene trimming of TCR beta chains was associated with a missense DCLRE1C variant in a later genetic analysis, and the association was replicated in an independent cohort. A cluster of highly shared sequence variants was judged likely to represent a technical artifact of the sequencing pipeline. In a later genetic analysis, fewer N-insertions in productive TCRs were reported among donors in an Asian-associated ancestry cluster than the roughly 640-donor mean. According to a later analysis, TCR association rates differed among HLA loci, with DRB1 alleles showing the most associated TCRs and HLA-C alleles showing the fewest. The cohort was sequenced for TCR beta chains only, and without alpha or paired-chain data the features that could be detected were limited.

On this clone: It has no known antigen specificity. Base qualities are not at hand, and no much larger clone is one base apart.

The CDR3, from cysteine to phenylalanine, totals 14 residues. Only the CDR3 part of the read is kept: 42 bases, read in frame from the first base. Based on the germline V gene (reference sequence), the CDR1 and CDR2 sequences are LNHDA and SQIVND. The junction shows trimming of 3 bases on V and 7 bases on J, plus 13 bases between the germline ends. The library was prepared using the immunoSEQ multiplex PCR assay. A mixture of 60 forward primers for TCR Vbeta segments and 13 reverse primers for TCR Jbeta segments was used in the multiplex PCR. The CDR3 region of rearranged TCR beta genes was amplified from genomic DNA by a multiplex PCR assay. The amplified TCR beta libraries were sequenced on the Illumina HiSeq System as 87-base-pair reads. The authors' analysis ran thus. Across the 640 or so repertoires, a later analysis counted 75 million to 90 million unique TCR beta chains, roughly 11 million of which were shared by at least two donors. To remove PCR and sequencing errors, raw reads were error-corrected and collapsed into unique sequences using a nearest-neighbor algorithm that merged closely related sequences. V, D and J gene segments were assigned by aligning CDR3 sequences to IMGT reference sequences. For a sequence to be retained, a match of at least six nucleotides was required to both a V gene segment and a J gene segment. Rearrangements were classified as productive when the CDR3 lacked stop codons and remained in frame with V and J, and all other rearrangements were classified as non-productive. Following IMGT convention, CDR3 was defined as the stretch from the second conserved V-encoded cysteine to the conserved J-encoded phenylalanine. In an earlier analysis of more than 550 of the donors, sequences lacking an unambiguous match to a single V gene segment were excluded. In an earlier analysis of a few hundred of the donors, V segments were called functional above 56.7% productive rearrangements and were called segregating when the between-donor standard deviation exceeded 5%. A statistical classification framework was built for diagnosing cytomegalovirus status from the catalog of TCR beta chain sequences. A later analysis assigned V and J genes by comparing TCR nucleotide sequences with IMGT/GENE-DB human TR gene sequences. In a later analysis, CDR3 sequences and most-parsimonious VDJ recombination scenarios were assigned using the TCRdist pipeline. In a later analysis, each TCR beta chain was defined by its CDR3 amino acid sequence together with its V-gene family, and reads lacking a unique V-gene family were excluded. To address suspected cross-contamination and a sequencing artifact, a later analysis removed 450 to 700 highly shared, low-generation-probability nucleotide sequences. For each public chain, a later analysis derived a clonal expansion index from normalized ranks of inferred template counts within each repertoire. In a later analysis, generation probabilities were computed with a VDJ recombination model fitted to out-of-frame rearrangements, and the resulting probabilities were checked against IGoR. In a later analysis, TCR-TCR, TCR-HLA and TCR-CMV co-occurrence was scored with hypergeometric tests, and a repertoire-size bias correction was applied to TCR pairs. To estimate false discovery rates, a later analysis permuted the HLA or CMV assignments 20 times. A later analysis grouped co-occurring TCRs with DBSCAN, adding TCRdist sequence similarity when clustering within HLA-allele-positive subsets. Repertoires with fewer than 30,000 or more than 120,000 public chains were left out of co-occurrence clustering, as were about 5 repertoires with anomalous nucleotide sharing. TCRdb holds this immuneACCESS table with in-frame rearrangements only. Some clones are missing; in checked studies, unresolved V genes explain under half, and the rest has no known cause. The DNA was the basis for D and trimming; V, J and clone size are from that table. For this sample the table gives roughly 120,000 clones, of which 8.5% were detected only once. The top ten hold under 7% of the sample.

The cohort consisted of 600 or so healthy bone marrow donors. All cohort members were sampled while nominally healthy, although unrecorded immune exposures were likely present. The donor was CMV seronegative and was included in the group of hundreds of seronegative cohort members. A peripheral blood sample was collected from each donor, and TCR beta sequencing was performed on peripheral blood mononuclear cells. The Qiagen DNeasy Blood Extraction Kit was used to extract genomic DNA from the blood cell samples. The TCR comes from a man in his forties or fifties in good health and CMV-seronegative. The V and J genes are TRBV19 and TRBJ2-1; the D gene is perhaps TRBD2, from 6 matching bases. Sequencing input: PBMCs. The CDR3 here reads CASSIGGGGNEQFF. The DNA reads TGTGCCAGTAGTATCGGGGGAGGTGGGAATGAGCAGTTCTTC.